These 20 T cell receptor beta chains were sequenced from one sample in a study of T-cell reconstitution after alpha-beta-depleted transplantation in children. Using unique molecular identifiers, the investigators prepared the TCRbeta library. Via MiXCR, TCRdb re-called the PCR reads, giving one row per CDR3 protein. This table has some 600,000 distinct CDR3 sequences, around 16% appearing once. The sample here was PBMCs from the stem cell graft donor, taken from the stem cell graft. The receptors shown here come from a human donor who donated a stem cell graft to a child with acute myeloid leukemia.

On this clonotype itself: A clone one base away is much larger, so this may be a read error. The genes are TRBV12-3 or TRBV12-4 and TRBJ1-5; D gene unclear. This CDR3 region has 14 residues. This CDR3 reads CASRLISGNQPQHF. The CDR3 DNA sequence: TGTGCCAGCCGTTTAATTAGTGGGAATCAGCCCCAGCATTTT.

Many counts were recorded for this clonotype. The chain carries TRBV20-1 and TRBJ2-1, with 9 bases lining up with TRBD2. Germline V lookup: CDR1 DFQATT, CDR2 SNEGSKA (reference sequence). The CDR3 covers 17 residues. The V segment lost 3 bases and the J segment 9 bases; nucleotides outside the gene matches: 18. CDR3 sequence reads: CSASDLAGPDVYGEQFF. CDR3 coding DNA: TGCAGTGCTAGTGACCTAGCGGGGCCCGACGTATACGGTGAGCAGTTCTTC.

This clonotype was detected only a few times. The chain recombines TRBV9 with TRBJ1-5, with 8 bases aligning to TRBD1. With V trimmed by 0 bases and J by 3 bases, 2 bases remained unmatched. The CDR3 runs to 15 residues. The germline V gene has CDR1 SGDLS and CDR2 YYNGEE. This CDR3 is CASSVGTGYNQPQHF. CDR3 coding DNA: TGTGCCAGCAGCGTAGGGACAGGGTACAATCAGCCCCAGCATTTT.

A few counts support this clonotype. V gene TRBV6-2 or TRBV6-3 combines with J gene TRBJ1-1; 7 bases match TRBD1. V dropped 6 bases and J dropped 7; count of bases not matched to a gene: 8. This CDR3 contains 13 residues. Germline V gene sequence: CDR1 MNHEY, CDR2 SVGEGT. CDR3 sequence: CASRPRGQLEAFF. In DNA form, the CDR3 reads TGTGCCAGCAGACCGAGGGGGCAGCTTGAAGCTTTCTTT.

This clonotype turned up a few times. In nucleotides, the CDR3 is TGTGCCAGCAGCTTACACCTGGAGAGGACTGAAGCTTTCTTT. Protein: CASSLHLERTEAFF. The gene calls are TRBV7-8 and TRBJ1-1, with D uncertain. The CDR3 sequence is 14 residues long. The germline V gene has CDR1 SGHVS and CDR2 FQNEAQ. The germline V and J ends were trimmed by 2 bases and 5 bases, with 12 bases remaining between them.

This clonotype was detected ten times or more. This sequence joins TRBV4-3 and TRBJ2-7, with 9 bases that match TRBD1. V shed 4 bases and J 2 bases; nucleotides not matched to a gene: 3. The germline V gene encodes CDR1 LGHNA and CDR2 YSLEER. CDR3 length: 14 residues. CDR3 residues: CASSPGTGTYEQYF. The CDR3 region has the DNA TGCGCCAGCAGCCCCGGGACAGGGACCTACGAGCAGTACTTC.

This rearrangement joins TRBV7-9 to TRBJ1-4; 7 bases fit TRBD1. The germline V gene has CDR1 SEHNR and CDR2 FQNEAQ (reference sequence). The CDR3 is 16 amino acids. The J segment lost 7 bases and the V segment lost 0 bases, leaving 8 bases of the junction unmatched. CDR3 protein: CASSLAVTGSSEKLFF. The CDR3 nucleotides are TGTGCCAGCAGCTTAGCCGTGACAGGGAGTAGTGAAAAACTGTTTTTT.

The chain uses TRBV27 and TRBJ2-3; the D gene could be TRBD1 or TRBD2 (5 bases each). Trimming took off 4 bases at V and 4 bases at J, with 18 bases between the two ends. CDR3 length: 16 residues. Germline V gives CDR1 MNHEY, CDR2 SMNVEV (reference sequence). CDR3 protein: CASSSGTETGADTQYF. Written as DNA, the CDR3 is TGTGCCAGCAGTTCTGGGACCGAAACTGGGGCAGATACGCAGTATTTT.

This clonotype was seen a handful of times. The genes are TRBV5-1 and TRBJ2-3; perhaps D is TRBD1 or TRBD2 (6 bases each). Germline V CDR1 and CDR2: SGHRS, YFSETQ. The CDR3 spans 16 residues. V was pared by 6 bases and J by 2 bases, with 19 bases between. DNA of the CDR3: TGCGCCAGCAAGCCGGGGGCTGGCCGCACCACAGATACGCAGTATTTT. The encoded protein is CASKPGAGRTTDTQYF.

The chain combines TRBV5-1 with TRBJ1-1, with 10 bases aligning to TRBD1. CDR1 is SGHRS and CDR2 is YFSETQ in the germline V gene. This CDR3 contains 15 residues. The J segment lost 5 bases and the V segment lost 0 bases, leaving 4 bases of the junction unmatched. The CDR3 protein is CASSLGGQGFTEAFF. CDR3 DNA sequence: TGCGCCAGCAGCTTGGGGGGACAGGGGTTTACTGAAGCTTTCTTT.

This clonotype was observed a few times. The chain joins TRBV30 to TRBJ2-1; TRBD2 agrees at 13 bases. CDR3 length: 14 residues. Losses at the gene ends were 0 bases for V and 12 bases for J; bases not matched to a gene: 5. Germline V gene data show CDR1 as GTSNPN and CDR2 as SVGIG (reference sequence). CDR3 in DNA: TGTGCCTGGAGTGTAAGAACTAGCGGGGGGGCGCAGTTCTTC. This gives the protein CAWSVRTSGGAQFF. Variable domain in full (rest from reference TRBV30 and TRBJ2-1): SQTIHQWPATLVQPVGSPLSLECTVEGTSNPNLYWYRQAAGRGLQLLFYSVGIGQISSEVPQNLSASRPQDRQFILSSKKLLLSDSGFYLCAWSVRTSGGAQFFGPGTRLTVL.

This clonotype was counted at least ten times. An end of the junction does not agree with germline; a read error may underlie this. The chain carries TRBV20-1 and TRBJ1-2; D gene unclear. The germline gives CDR1 DFQATT, CDR2 SNEGSKA (reference sequence). CDR3 length: 14 amino acids. The CDR3 loop reads CSPSGRDTSYGYTF. DNA of the CDR3: TGCAGTCCTAGTGGCCGAGATACAAGCTATGGCTACACCTTC.

This clonotype was found a few times. The V gene is TRBV21-1, the J gene TRBJ2-1. TRBV21-1 is listed as a pseudogene. The CDR3 is 16 residues long. CDR3 protein: CASSPDTINSYNEQFF. CDR3 nucleotide sequence: TGTGCCAGCAGCCCCGATACCATAAACTCCTACAATGAGCAGTTCTTC.

This clonotype was seen at least ten times. V is TRBV25-1 and J is TRBJ2-5; perhaps D is TRBD1 or TRBD2 (6 bases each). CDR1 is MGHDK, CDR2 SYGVNS, per germline. The V and J ends lost 3 bases and 4 bases respectively, with 12 bases between them. This CDR3 has 14 amino acids. The CDR3 sequence is CASSDRGAGETQYF. CDR3 in DNA: TGTGCCAGCAGTGATAGGGGGGCGGGAGAGACCCAGTACTTC.

The genes are TRBV3-1 and TRBJ2-7, with D possibly TRBD2 on 5 matching bases. Germline assignment: CDR1 LGHDT and CDR2 YNNKEL (reference sequence). CDR3 length: 19 residues. CDR3 sequence (DNA): TGTACCTGCAGCCAAGGCGGCAGGCCAAATTATAGACTAACCTACGAGCAGTACTTC. Its protein product is CTCSQGGRPNYRLTYEQYF.

The chain employs TRBV11-1 and TRBJ1-4; no clear D. The germline gives CDR1 SGHAT, CDR2 FQDESV (reference sequence). V was shortened by 1 base and J by 0 bases, with 15 bases between the two germline ends. The CDR3 is made up of 18 amino acids. CDR3 region: CASSLEFSETATNEKLFF. In nucleotides, the CDR3 is TGTGCCAGCAGCTTAGAATTTAGCGAAACGGCAACTAATGAAAAACTGTTTTTT. Full variable domain (remainder filled in from reference TRBV11-1 and TRBJ1-4): EAEVAQSPRYKITEKSQAVAFWCDPISGHATLYWYRQILGQGPELLVQFQDESVVDDSQLPKDRFSAERLKGVDSTLKIQPAELGDSAMYLCASSLEFSETATNEKLFFGSGTQLSVL.

V gene TRBV20-1 combines with J gene TRBJ2-5; TRBD1 agrees at 7 bases. From germline, CDR1 is DFQATT and CDR2 SNEGSKA (reference sequence). After removal of 0 bases from V and 5 bases from J, the junction contained 3 bases not matched to a gene. The CDR3 contains 13 residues. The CDR3 nucleotides read TGCAGTGCTAGAGAGGGACAGCTGGAGACCCAGTACTTC. Protein sequence: CSAREGQLETQYF.

This clonotype was detected ten times or more. The rearrangement links TRBV6-5 to TRBJ1-1; weak D call: TRBD1 (5 bases). The V gene lost 2 bases and the J gene lost 0 bases, with 16 bases spanning the gap. Per the germline V gene, CDR1 is MNHEY and CDR2 is SVGAGI. The CDR3 sequence is 17 residues long. CDR3 loop: CASSYDSLLSMNTEAFF. CDR3 coding DNA: TGTGCCAGCAGTTACGACAGCCTCCTCTCTATGAACACTGAAGCTTTCTTT.

J is TRBJ2-1 and V is TRBV7-9; D might be TRBD2 (7 bases). The CDR3 has 14 amino acids. In germline, CDR1 is SEHNR, CDR2 FQNEAQ (reference sequence). V lost 1 base to trimming and J lost 9 bases, with 13 bases between them. As DNA, the CDR3 is TGTGCCAGCAGCTTAGGAGGGGGGGCAAGTGAGCAGTTCTTC. Amino acid sequence: CASSLGGGASEQFF.

This clonotype was observed at least ten times. V usage is TRBV5-6 and J usage is TRBJ2-3; possible D gene TRBD2, 6 bases. Germline CDR1 SGHDT, CDR2 YYEEEE. Trimming pared 2 bases from V and 5 bases from J, leaving 18 bases between. The CDR3 is 16 amino acids. The CDR3 DNA is TGTGCCAGCAGCTTTTTCGCCGGGAGATTACGAGATACGCAGTATTTT. This codes for CASSFFAGRLRDTQYF.